These 18 T cell receptor beta chains were all obtained from the same sample, sequenced in a study of blood T cell repertoires in COVID-19 (dated by TCRdb to 2020 to 2022). The library was built by means of the immunoSEQ multiplex PCR assay. The table was pulled from immuneACCESS by TCRdb, which kept in-frame rearrangements only. Such tables lose some clones; where checked, under half of the loss comes from unresolved V genes, and the rest has no known cause. Present in this sample are 25,000 to 35,000 clones, roughly 80% of which were seen just once. The ten top clones hold 40% to 50% of the sample. The specimen was peripheral blood. Receptors originate from a woman of 80 years or more with acute or convalescent COVID-19.

The chain carries TRBV19 and TRBJ2-6; TRBD1 matches 7 bases. J was trimmed by 0 bases and V by 7 bases; bases with no gene match: 12. This CDR3 comprises 18 residues. Germline lookup yields CDR1 LNHDA and CDR2 SQIVND (reference sequence). The CDR3 coding sequence is TGTGCCAGTAATCAGTGGACAGGAAAAATCTCTGGGGCCAACGTCCTGACTTTC. This translates into CASNQWTGKISGANVLTF.

The genes are TRBV6-2 or TRBV6-3 and TRBJ2-1; D not resolved. V was cut by 0 bases and J by 10 bases, with 7 bases left in between. This CDR3 has 12 amino acids. In germline, CDR1 is MNHEY, CDR2 SVGEGT. CDR3 in DNA: TGTGCCAGCAGTTACTCGAGGCACGAGCAGTTCTTC. Protein product: CASSYSRHEQFF.

V gene TRBV28 combines with J gene TRBJ1-6; D is unclear. The CDR3 is 18 residues long. Germline-derived CDR1 and CDR2 are MDHEN and SYDVKM. V shed 1 base and J shed 6 bases, with 19 bases lying between them. DNA of the CDR3: TGTGCCAGCAGTTTATTCGCGAGTACCCAGGCGAGTAATTCACCCCTCCACTTT. This codes for CASSLFASTQASNSPLHF.

The rearrangement links TRBV19 to TRBJ1-1, with D possibly being TRBD1 (5 bases). The germline V gene has CDR1 LNHDA and CDR2 SQIVND (reference sequence). This CDR3 contains 16 residues. V gave up 3 bases and J gave up 2 bases, with 16 bases separating them. Here the CDR3 reads CASSILLRGGNTEAFF. The CDR3 coding sequence is TGTGCCAGTAGTATCCTCCTGAGGGGAGGCAACACTGAAGCTTTCTTT. Filled out from reference TRBV19 and TRBJ1-1, the complete variable domain reads DGGITQSPKYLFRKEGQNVTLSCEQNLNHDAMYWYRQDPGQGLRLIYYSQIVNDFQKGDIAEGYSVSREKKESFPLTVTSAQKNPTAFYLCASSILLRGGNTEAFFGQGTRLTVV.

The chain combines TRBV28 with TRBJ1-1; D ambiguous. Looked up from germline, CDR1 is MDHEN and CDR2 is SYDVKM. V lost 5 bases and J 0 bases, leaving 16 bases between the germline ends. The CDR3 has 16 residues. CDR3: CASSPFQAEMNTEAFF. CDR3 coding DNA: TGTGCCAGCAGTCCATTCCAGGCAGAAATGAACACTGAAGCTTTCTTT.

The chain combines TRBV6-1 with TRBJ2-2, with 8 bases fitting TRBD1. CDR1 is MNHNS and CDR2 is SASEGT in the germline V gene. J was trimmed by 7 bases and V by 4 bases; bases with no gene match: 11. The CDR3 consists of 16 residues. For the CDR3, the DNA is TGTGCCAGCAGTGCATCAACAGGGGGAAGGAACGGGGAGCTGTTTTTT. Encoded protein: CASSASTGGRNGELFF.

The chain carries TRBV6-5 and TRBJ1-1; D perhaps matches TRBD1 (5 bases). Germline V gene sequence: CDR1 MNHEY, CDR2 SVGAGI. The CDR3 covers 14 residues. V was cut by 7 bases and J by 4 bases, with 16 bases left in between. The CDR3 DNA follows: TGTGCCAGCACCTATTCCGGACAACCCACTGAAGCTTTCTTT. It encodes CASTYSGQPTEAFF.

Turning to this clone: Germline is not matched at one junction end, which may reflect a read error. The chain has TRBV4-3 and TRBJ2-1, with D possibly matching TRBD2 (6 bases). The CDR3 sequence is 13 residues long. Germline V gene data show CDR1 as LGHNA and CDR2 as YSLEER. This CDR3 is CASSRSSGTDAVF. The CDR3 coding sequence is TGCGCCAGCAGCCGGTCCTCCGGGACTGACGCGGTCTTC.

The chain carries TRBV4-1 and TRBJ1-2; tentatively, D is TRBD1 (6 bases). Trimming took 4 bases from V and 4 from J, leaving 10 bases between them. The CDR3 consists of 13 residues. Germline V gene sequence: CDR1 MGHRA, CDR2 YSYEKL. The CDR3 bases are TGCGCCAGCAGCCCGATGGACAGCTATGGCTACACCTTC. As protein: CASSPMDSYGYTF.

CDR3 amino acids: CASRGQGLRNTIYF. The CDR3 DNA reads TGTGCCAGCAGAGGACAGGGGCTTAGAAACACCATATATTTT. The V call is TRBV28, the J call TRBJ1-3; 9 nucleotides match TRBD1. The CDR3 is 14 residues long. Germline lookup yields CDR1 MDHEN and CDR2 SYDVKM. J was trimmed by 5 bases and V by 6 bases; bases with no gene match: 5.

This chain uses TRBV9 with TRBJ2-2; D ambiguous. Germline V gene data show CDR1 as SGDLS and CDR2 as YYNGEE. CDR3 length equals 15 residues. V was cut by 1 base and J by 1 base, with 8 bases left in between. The CDR3 sequence: CASSVRPGNTGELFF. The CDR3 coding sequence is TGTGCCAGCAGCGTACGTCCGGGGAACACCGGGGAGCTGTTTTTT.

The chain is built from TRBV6-5 and TRBJ2-3, with TRBD2 matching 11 bases. From germline, CDR1 is MNHEY and CDR2 SVGAGI. The CDR3 sequence is 14 residues long. Trimming cost V 6 bases and J 3 bases; bases outside gene matches: 2. The CDR3 is CASSRTSGTDTQYF. DNA of the CDR3: TGTGCCAGCAGCCGGACTAGCGGGACAGATACGCAGTATTTT.

The chain couples TRBV7-2 to TRBJ1-3; 7 bases fit TRBD1. V dropped 2 bases and J dropped 4; count of bases not matched to a gene: 8. Per the germline V gene, CDR1 is SGHTA and CDR2 is FQGNSA. The CDR3 runs to 16 residues. The CDR3 protein is CASSLQSTGVGNTIYF. The CDR3 DNA reads TGTGCCAGCAGCTTACAAAGTACAGGGGTCGGAAACACCATATATTTT.

This chain uses TRBV7-2 with TRBJ2-4; D call uncertain. The V gene's germline CDR1 is SGHTA and CDR2 FQGNSA. Trimming shortened V by 5 bases and J by 2 bases, and 10 bases separated the two germline ends. This CDR3 is 14 amino acids long. CDR3: CASSPLVSKNIQYF. In nucleotides, the CDR3 is TGTGCCAGCAGCCCTCTCGTATCCAAAAACATTCAGTACTTC.

This CDR3 is CAWMGLAGPYEQYF. Written as DNA, the CDR3 is TGTGCCTGGATGGGACTAGCAGGTCCCTACGAGCAGTACTTC. The chain combines TRBV30 with TRBJ2-7; 9 nucleotides align to TRBD2. The CDR3 is 14 residues long. Losses at the gene ends were 4 bases for V and 2 bases for J; bases not matched to a gene: 6. CDR1 GTSNPN and CDR2 SVGIG come from the germline V gene (reference sequence).

The chain recombines TRBV15 with TRBJ1-2; TRBD1 agrees at 7 bases. The ends lost 4 bases at V and 10 bases at J; junction bases unmatched: 12. The CDR3 totals 14 residues. Per the germline V gene, CDR1 is LNHNV and CDR2 is YYDKDF (reference sequence). CDR3 protein: CATSTRDSKRIYTF. DNA of the CDR3: TGTGCCACCAGCACCCGGGACAGCAAACGCATCTACACCTTC.

This clone was seen just once. The rearrangement links TRBV2 to TRBJ1-2; 12 nucleotides match TRBD1. V gave up 4 bases and J gave up 3 bases; unmatched junction bases: 9. Germline V lookup: CDR1 SNHLY, CDR2 FYNNEI. This CDR3 is built from 17 residues. CDR3 sequence (DNA): TGTGCCAGCAGTGCATCCCGGGACAGGGGGCGGGACTATGGCTACACCTTC. Its translation: CASSASRDRGRDYGYTF. The full variable domain, with the rest looked up from reference TRBV2 and TRBJ1-2, is EPEVTQTPSHQVTQMGQEVILRCVPISNHLYFYWYRQILGQKVEFLVSFYNNEISEKSEIFDDQFSVERPDGSNFTLKIRSTKLEDSAMYFCASSASRDRGRDYGYTFGSGTRLTVV.

The CDR3 DNA reads TGTGCCATCAGTGGAGGCATCGATTCTTACGAGCAGTACTTC. It codes for CAISGGIDSYEQYF. The V call is TRBV10-3, the J call TRBJ2-7; D gene uncertain. Trimming took 4 bases from V and 4 from J, leaving 14 bases between them. This CDR3 has 14 amino acids. Germline values: CDR1 ENHRY, CDR2 SYGVKD.